One and the same sample provided the 2 T cell receptor beta chains below, sequenced in a study of beta chain features in type 1 diabetes. All of the isolated RNA was reverse transcribed, so expressed TCRB transcripts were sequenced. The data were produced by immunoSEQ multiplex PCR, yet TCRdb's version contains in-frame clones alone and is incomplete. Counted here are about 650,000 clones, approximately 13% occurring once; the ten biggest clones make up more than 0.1%. These receptors are not linked to any known antigen. General observations from the study: Shorter TCRB CDR3s, moderately but significantly so, were found in Type 1 diabetes patients in all four CD4+ subsets.

Sequencing was done on a sample of naive CD4+ T cells from blood. These receptors all come from a man aged 25 to 45 with type 1 diabetes.

This clone came up a few times. The chain recombines TRBV28 with TRBJ2-2; 7 bases align to TRBD2. Per the germline V gene, CDR1 is MDHEN and CDR2 is SYDVKM. The CDR3 loop spans 16 amino acids. V shed 0 bases, J shed 4 bases, and the junction held 5 bases outside the gene matches. The CDR3 reads CASSLWLAVGTGELFF. The CDR3 DNA sequence: TGTGCCAGCAGTTTATGGCTAGCGGTCGGCACCGGGGAGCTGTTTTTT.

J is TRBJ1-6 and V is TRBV30; no firm D call. This CDR3 spans 15 amino acids. The V gene lost 2 bases and the J gene lost 9 bases, with 17 bases spanning the gap. CDR1 GTSNPN and CDR2 SVGIG come from the germline V gene (reference sequence). The CDR3 is CAWSPGPGLSSPLHF. The CDR3 region has the DNA TGTGCCTGGAGTCCCGGCCCAGGCTTGAGTTCACCCCTCCACTTT. Variable domain in full (rest from reference TRBV30 and TRBJ1-6): SQTIHQWPATLVQPVGSPLSLECTVEGTSNPNLYWYRQAAGRGLQLLFYSVGIGQISSEVPQNLSASRPQDRQFILSSKKLLLSDSGFYLCAWSPGPGLSSPLHFGNGTRLTVT.